These T cell receptor beta chains were read from a single sample in a study of post-analysis software for immune sequencing data. Using its own MiXCR run on the PCR reads, TCRdb lists one record per CDR3 protein. The repertoire includes 450,000 to 650,000 distinct CDR3 sequences, around 40% of them detected once, and under 2% sits in the top ten. Sequenced sample: blood. The receptor set was obtained from a girl aged 5 to 17 with multiple sclerosis. The CDR3 runs from the conserved cysteine through the conserved F or W. D genes are given only for firm matches. Part of the rows lack a size; the others show once, few, many or a class for expanded clones.

v_call	d_call	j_call	clone_size	cdr3_nt	cdr3_aa
TRBV20-1	NA	TRBJ2-5	NA	TGCAGTGCCCTGGACACCCAAGAGACCCAGTACTTC	CSALDTQETQYF
TRBV20-1	NA	TRBJ1-1	NA	TGCAGTGCTAGACAGCAGGGGAGTGGAAGCACTGAAGCTTTCTTT	CSARQQGSGSTEAFF
TRBV20-1	NA	TRBJ2-7	NA	TGCAGTGCTAGGCCCGCGGTGGACCTGGGTGACGAGCAGTACTTC	CSARPAVDLGDEQYF
TRBV9	NA	TRBJ2-1	few	TGTGCCAGCAGCGTAGAGGCCCGTGGGGGTTGGAATGAGCAGTTCTTC	CASSVEARGGWNEQFF
TRBV4-2	NA	TRBJ2-1	few	TGTGCCAGCAGCCAAGAAAGCGCCGGGGGTGAGCAGTTCTTC	CASSQESAGGEQFF
TRBV5-5	NA	TRBJ1-1	NA	TGTGCCAGCATGGGGATCTCGAACACTGAAGCTTTCTTT	CASMGISNTEAFF
TRBV7-9	TRBD1	TRBJ1-1	NA	TGTGCCAGCAGCTCGGCAGGACAGGGAAAAGCTTTCTTT	CASSSAGQGKAFF
TRBV2	NA	TRBJ2-7	NA	TGTGCCAGCAGTGAACCGGGGGAGAGCGAGCAGTACTTC	CASSEPGESEQYF
TRBV7-3	TRBD1	TRBJ1-2	NA	TGTGCCAGCAGCGCTATACAGGGGACGGGCTACACCTTC	CASSAIQGTGYTF
TRBV28	TRBD1	TRBJ2-3	few	TGTGCCAGCAGTCCCGACAGGGGTTGGGGAGATACGCAGTATTTT	CASSPDRGWGDTQYF
TRBV5-1	NA	TRBJ2-5	NA	TGCGCCAGCAGCGATTACCAAGAGACCCAGTACTTC	CASSDYQETQYF
TRBV10-3	NA	TRBJ2-6	few	TGTGCCATCAGTGAGTCGCTCCAGTTTGTCTCTGGGGCCAACGTCCTGACTTTC	CAISESLQFVSGANVLTF
TRBV5-1	NA	TRBJ2-5	few	TGCGCCAGCAGCTCCACTCCGGGCCGAGAGACCCAGTACTTC	CASSSTPGRETQYF
TRBV29-1	TRBD1	TRBJ1-2	NA	TGCAGCGCCTCGACAGGGGTCAACTATGGCTACACCTTC	CSASTGVNYGYTF
TRBV20-1	NA	TRBJ1-1	NA	TGCAGTGCTAGATTGGCAAGCCTTGTCGCTGAAGCTTTCTTT	CSARLASLVAEAFF
TRBV5-1	NA	TRBJ1-2	NA	TGCGCCAGCAGCTTGGACTCCGCTAACTATGGCTACACCTTC	CASSLDSANYGYTF
TRBV12-3/TRBV12-4	NA	TRBJ1-1	NA	TGTGCCAGCAGGCCCCAGGGACGCACTGGAGCTTTCTTT	CASRPQGRTGAFF
TRBV12-3/TRBV12-4	NA	TRBJ1-1	NA	TGTGCCAGCAGTTCCGCGGGGTTGAACACTGAAGCTTTCTTT	CASSSAGLNTEAFF
TRBV6-5	NA	TRBJ2-5	NA	TGTGCCAGCAGTTACTCGCCAGGGTTGGAGACCCAGTACTTC	CASSYSPGLETQYF
TRBV3-1	NA	TRBJ2-5	NA	TGTGCCAGCAGCCAAAAGGCGTTTGAGACCCAGTACTTC	CASSQKAFETQYF
TRBV7-9	TRBD1	TRBJ1-2	NA	TGTGCCAGCAGCTTAGATCACGGACAGGGCTATGGCTACACCTTC	CASSLDHGQGYGYTF
TRBV5-5	NA	TRBJ2-7	few	TGTGCCAGCAGCAAAGAGACTTACCCATCCTACGAGCAGTACTTC	CASSKETYPSYEQYF
TRBV5-5	NA	TRBJ1-4	NA	TGTGCCAGCAGCTTGGTATTACCAACTAATGAAAAACCGTTTTTT	CASSLVLPTNEKPFF
TRBV5-1	TRBD1	TRBJ2-5	NA	TGCGCCAGCAGCGCCTTCTCAGGGGGCCGGGAGACCCAGTACTTC	CASSAFSGGRETQYF
TRBV7-7	NA	TRBJ2-1	NA	TGTGCTAGCAGCCCCGGACAGGATAGGGCGGGAAGGTCCTACAATGAGCAGTTCTTC	CASSPGQDRAGRSYNEQFF
TRBV3-1	NA	TRBJ1-1	few	TGTGCCAGCAGCCAACATACAGGGAGGGGGGGACGGCAGATGCAAGCTTTCTTT	CASSQHTGRGGRQMQAFF
TRBV12-3/TRBV12-4	TRBD1	TRBJ1-2	NA	TGTGCCAGCAGTTTAGGGACAGGGGTCTATGGCTACACCTTC	CASSLGTGVYGYTF
TRBV7-9	TRBD1	TRBJ1-2	NA	TGTGCCAGCAGCTTAGCGCCTAGGACAGGCGATGGCTACACCTTC	CASSLAPRTGDGYTF
TRBV29-1	NA	TRBJ1-5	once	TGCAGCGCTTCGGGAGTGTACAGGGCGCCTCAGCCCCAGCATTTT	CSASGVYRAPQPQHF
TRBV29-1	TRBD2	TRBJ2-3	few	TGCAGCGTTAACAGCGGGGTTACGCAGTATTTT	CSVNSGVTQYF
TRBV5-1	TRBD1	TRBJ2-7	NA	TGCGCCAGCAGCGACCGGGACAGGCTCTCTAGTTCTACTAAGCAGTACTTC	CASSDRDRLSSSTKQYF
TRBV7-9	TRBD1	TRBJ2-1	NA	TGTGCCAGCAGCCCCGACAGGGCAAGTAAGTTCTTC	CASSPDRASKFF
TRBV6-6	TRBD1	TRBJ1-4	many	TGTGCCAGCAGTTACCCAGGGGGGAAAGGTGAAAAACTGTTTTTT	CASSYPGGKGEKLFF
TRBV12-3/TRBV12-4	TRBD1	TRBJ1-2	NA	TGTGCCAGCAGTTCCCGGGACAGTTCCCTATATGGCTACACCTTC	CASSSRDSSLYGYTF
TRBV6-1	NA	TRBJ2-3	NA	TGTGCCAGCAGTGGTGGGACCCTGGGCACAGATACGCAGTATTTT	CASSGGTLGTDTQYF
TRBV12-3/TRBV12-4	TRBD2	TRBJ2-5	NA	TGTGCCAGCAGTTTGACAAGACTAGCGGGGGAAGAGCAGTACTTC	CASSLTRLAGEEQYF
TRBV29-1	TRBD1	TRBJ2-7	few	TGCAGCGTTGAAGATGGCGGGGACAGGGGCTACGAGCAGTACTTC	CSVEDGGDRGYEQYF
TRBV5-1	TRBD2	TRBJ2-5	few	TGCGCCAGCAGCTTGGGACTAGCGGGAGCCGGTGAGACCCAGTACTTC	CASSLGLAGAGETQYF
TRBV27	NA	TRBJ1-5	NA	TGTGCCAGCAGTCTTATCAGGGGAGCAGGGCCGGGGCCCCAGCATTTT	CASSLIRGAGPGPQHF
TRBV10-3	NA	TRBJ2-1	NA	TGTGCCATCAGTGAGGACCTCGTCCGTGAGACCCAGTTCTTC	CAISEDLVRETQFF
TRBV12-3/TRBV12-4	TRBD2	TRBJ2-5	NA	TGTGCCAGCAGTTTACCCGGACCATTGGGGGGGATCCAGTACTTC	CASSLPGPLGGIQYF
TRBV13	NA	TRBJ2-7	few	TGTGCCAGCAGCATCGTAGTGGGAGGTGGCGAGCAGTACTTC	CASSIVVGGGEQYF
TRBV11-2	TRBD2	TRBJ2-7	few	TGTGCCAGCAGCTTAGGGGCGGGAGCCCACGAGCAGTACTTC	CASSLGAGAHEQYF
TRBV14	TRBD1	TRBJ2-7	few	TGTGCCAGCAGCCCTATCTGGGACAGCACCTACGAGCAGTACTTC	CASSPIWDSTYEQYF
TRBV29-1	TRBD1	TRBJ2-7	few	TGCAGCGTTGAGAGGGACAGCACCTACGAGCAGTACTTC	CSVERDSTYEQYF